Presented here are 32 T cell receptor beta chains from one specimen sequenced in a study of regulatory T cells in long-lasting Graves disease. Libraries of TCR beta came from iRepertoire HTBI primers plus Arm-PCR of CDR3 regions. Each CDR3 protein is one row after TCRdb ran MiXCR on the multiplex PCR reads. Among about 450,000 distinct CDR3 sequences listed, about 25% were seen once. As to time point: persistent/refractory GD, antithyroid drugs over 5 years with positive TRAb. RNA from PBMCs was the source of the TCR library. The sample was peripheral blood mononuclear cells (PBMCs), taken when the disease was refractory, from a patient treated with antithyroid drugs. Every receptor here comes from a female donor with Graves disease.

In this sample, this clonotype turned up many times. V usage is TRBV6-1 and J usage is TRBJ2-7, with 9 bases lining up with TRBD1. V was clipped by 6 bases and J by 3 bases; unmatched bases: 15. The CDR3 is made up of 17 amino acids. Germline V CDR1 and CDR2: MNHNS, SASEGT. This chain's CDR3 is CASSKQGAIPPFYEQYF. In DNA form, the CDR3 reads TGTGCCAGCAGCAAACAGGGGGCCATCCCCCCGTTCTACGAGCAGTACTTC.

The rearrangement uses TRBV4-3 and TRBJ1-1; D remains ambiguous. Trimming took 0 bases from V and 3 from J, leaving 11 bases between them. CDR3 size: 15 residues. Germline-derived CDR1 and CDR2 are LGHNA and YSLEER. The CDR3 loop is CASSQDPLSYTEAFF. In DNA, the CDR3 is TGCGCCAGCAGCCAAGATCCTTTATCTTACACTGAAGCTTTCTTT.

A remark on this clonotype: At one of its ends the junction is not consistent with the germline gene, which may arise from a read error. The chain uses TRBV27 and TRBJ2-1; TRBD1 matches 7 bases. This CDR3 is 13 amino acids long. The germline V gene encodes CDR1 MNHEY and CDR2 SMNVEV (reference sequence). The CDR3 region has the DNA TGTGCCAGCAGTTTCGACAGGGTCAATGAGCAGTTCTTT. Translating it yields CASSFDRVNEQFF.

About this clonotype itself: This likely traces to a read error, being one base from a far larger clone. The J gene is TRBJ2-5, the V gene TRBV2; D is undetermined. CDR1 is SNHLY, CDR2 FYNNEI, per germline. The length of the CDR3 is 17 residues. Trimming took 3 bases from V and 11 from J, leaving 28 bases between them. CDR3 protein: CASSDPAPGVGKDEQYF. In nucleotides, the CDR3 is TGTGCCAGCAGTGACCCCGCCCCAGGAGTTGGTAAGGATGAGCAGTACTTC.

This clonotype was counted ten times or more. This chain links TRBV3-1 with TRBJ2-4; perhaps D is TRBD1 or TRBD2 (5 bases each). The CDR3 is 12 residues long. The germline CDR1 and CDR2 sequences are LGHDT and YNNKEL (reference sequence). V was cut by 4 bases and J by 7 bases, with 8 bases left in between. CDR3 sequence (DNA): TGTGCCAGCAGCCTCGGGACGAACATTCAGTACTTC. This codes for CASSLGTNIQYF.

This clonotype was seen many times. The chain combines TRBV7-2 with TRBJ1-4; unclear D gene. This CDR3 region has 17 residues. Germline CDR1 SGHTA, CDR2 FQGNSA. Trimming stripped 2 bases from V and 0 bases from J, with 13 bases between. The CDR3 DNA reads TGTGCCAGCAGCTTAACAAAAGACCAGGCAACTAATGAAAAACTGTTTTTT. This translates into CASSLTKDQATNEKLFF.

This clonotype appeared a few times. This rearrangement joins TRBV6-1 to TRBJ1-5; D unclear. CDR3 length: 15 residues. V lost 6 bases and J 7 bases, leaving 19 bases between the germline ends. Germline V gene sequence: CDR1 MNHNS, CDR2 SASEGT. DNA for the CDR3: TGTGCCAGCAGGGCCCGGGCAGGTGTATGGCAGCCCCAGCATTTT. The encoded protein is CASRARAGVWQPQHF.

The CDR3 here is CASSYWRGSTDTQYF. The CDR3 nucleotides read TGTGCCAGCAGTTATTGGAGGGGGAGCACAGATACGCAGTATTTT. The chain has TRBV6-5 and TRBJ2-3; D possibly matches TRBD1 or TRBD2 (6 bases each). CDR1 and CDR2 (germline): MNHEY, SVGAGI. V lost 3 bases, J lost 0 bases, and 10 bases lay in between. CDR3 size: 15 residues.

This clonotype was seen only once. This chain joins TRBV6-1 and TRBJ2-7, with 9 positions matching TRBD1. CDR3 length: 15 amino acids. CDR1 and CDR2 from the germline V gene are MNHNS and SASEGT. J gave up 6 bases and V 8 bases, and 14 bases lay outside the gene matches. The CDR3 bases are TGTGCCAGCCGATTACAGGGGGCTTCTCCTGGCGAGCAGTACTTC. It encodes CASRLQGASPGEQYF.

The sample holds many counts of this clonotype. The CDR3 DNA reads as TGTGCCAGCAGCGTAAATCAAGGGGGCACTGAAGCTTTCTTT. Its translation is CASSVNQGGTEAFF. V and J are TRBV2 and TRBJ1-1; maybe TRBD1 (6 bases). Germline V gives CDR1 SNHLY, CDR2 FYNNEI. This CDR3 spans 14 amino acids. The V end lost 6 bases, the J end lost 4 bases, and 15 bases lay between the germline ends.

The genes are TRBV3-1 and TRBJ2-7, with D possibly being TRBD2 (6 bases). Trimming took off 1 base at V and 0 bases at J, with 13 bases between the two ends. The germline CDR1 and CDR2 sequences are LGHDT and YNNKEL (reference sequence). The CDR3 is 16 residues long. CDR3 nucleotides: TGTGCCAGCAGCCAAGTAGGCAGCGGGTTCTCCTACGAGCAGTACTTC. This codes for CASSQVGSGFSYEQYF.

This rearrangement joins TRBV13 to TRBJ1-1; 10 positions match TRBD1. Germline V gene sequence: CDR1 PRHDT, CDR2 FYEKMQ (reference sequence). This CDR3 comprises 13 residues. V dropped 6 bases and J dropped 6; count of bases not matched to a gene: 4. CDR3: CASRGQGLAEAFF. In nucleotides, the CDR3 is TGTGCCAGCAGGGGACAGGGGCTCGCTGAAGCTTTCTTT.

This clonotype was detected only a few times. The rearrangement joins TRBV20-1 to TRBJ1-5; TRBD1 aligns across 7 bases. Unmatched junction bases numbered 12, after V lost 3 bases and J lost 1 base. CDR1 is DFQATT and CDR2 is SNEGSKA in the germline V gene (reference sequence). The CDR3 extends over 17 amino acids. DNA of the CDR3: TGCAGTGCTAGCCGTCCCCCACAGGGGTTGAGCAATCAGCCCCAGCATTTT. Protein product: CSASRPPQGLSNQPQHF.

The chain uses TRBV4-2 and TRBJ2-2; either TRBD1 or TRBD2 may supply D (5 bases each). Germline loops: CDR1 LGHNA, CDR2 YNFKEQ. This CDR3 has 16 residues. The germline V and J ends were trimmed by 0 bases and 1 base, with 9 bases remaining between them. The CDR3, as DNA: TGTGCCAGCAGCCAAGACGGGGACCAGAACACCGGGGAGCTGTTTTTT. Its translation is CASSQDGDQNTGELFF.

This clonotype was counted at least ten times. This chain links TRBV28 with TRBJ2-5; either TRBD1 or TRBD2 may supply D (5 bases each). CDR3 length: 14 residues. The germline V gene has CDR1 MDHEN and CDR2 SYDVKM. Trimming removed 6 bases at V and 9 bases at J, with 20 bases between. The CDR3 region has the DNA TGTGCCAGCAGCCCACCACGGGGCTCGTGGGCCCAGTACTTC. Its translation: CASSPPRGSWAQYF.

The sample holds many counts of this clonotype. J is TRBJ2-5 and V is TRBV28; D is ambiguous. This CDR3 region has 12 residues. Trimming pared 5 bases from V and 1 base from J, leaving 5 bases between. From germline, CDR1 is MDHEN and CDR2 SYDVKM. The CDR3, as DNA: TGTGCCAGCAGTGTTACCCAAGAGACCCAGTACTTC. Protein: CASSVTQETQYF.

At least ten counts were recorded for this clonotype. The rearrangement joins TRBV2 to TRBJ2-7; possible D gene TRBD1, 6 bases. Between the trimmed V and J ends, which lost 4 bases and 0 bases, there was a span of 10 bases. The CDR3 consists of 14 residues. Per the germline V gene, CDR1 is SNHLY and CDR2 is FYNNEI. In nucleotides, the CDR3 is TGTGCCAGCAGTGGTGGCAGGGGCTCCTACGAGCAGTACTTC. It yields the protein CASSGGRGSYEQYF.

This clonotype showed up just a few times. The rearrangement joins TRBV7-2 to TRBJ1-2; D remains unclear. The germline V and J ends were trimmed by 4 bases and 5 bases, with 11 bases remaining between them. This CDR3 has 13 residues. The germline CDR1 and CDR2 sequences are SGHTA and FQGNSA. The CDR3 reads CASSSSGPYGYTF. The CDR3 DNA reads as TGTGCCAGCAGCTCTTCAGGCCCGTATGGCTACACCTTC.

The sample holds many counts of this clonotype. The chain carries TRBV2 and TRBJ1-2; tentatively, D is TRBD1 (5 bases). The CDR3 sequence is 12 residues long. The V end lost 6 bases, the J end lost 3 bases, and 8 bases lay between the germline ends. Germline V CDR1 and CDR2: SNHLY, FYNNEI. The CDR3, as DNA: TGTGCCAGCAGAGGGACCGACTATGGCTACACCTTC. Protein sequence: CASRGTDYGYTF. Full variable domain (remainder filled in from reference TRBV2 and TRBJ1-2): EPEVTQTPSHQVTQMGQEVILRCVPISNHLYFYWYRQILGQKVEFLVSFYNNEISEKSEIFDDQFSVERPDGSNFTLKIRSTKLEDSAMYFCASRGTDYGYTFGSGTRLTVV.

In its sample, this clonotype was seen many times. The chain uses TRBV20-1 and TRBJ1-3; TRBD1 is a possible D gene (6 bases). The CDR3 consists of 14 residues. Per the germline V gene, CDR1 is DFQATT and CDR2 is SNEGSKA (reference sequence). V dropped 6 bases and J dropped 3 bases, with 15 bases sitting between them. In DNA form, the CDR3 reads TGCAGTGCCTCAAACAGGGACGGTGGAAACACCATATATTTT. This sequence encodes CSASNRDGGNTIYF.

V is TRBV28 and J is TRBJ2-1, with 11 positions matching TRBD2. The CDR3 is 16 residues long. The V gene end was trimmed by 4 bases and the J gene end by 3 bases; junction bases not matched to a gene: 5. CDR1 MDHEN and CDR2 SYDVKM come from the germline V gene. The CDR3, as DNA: TGTGCCAGCAGTTCCATGGGACTAGCGGACTACAATGAGCAGTTCTTC. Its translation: CASSSMGLADYNEQFF.

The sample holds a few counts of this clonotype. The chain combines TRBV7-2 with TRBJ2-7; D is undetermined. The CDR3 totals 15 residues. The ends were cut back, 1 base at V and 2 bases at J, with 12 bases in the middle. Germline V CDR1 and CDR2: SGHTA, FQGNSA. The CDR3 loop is CASSLVRGETYEQYF. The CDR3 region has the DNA TGTGCCAGCAGCTTAGTACGCGGAGAGACCTACGAGCAGTACTTC.

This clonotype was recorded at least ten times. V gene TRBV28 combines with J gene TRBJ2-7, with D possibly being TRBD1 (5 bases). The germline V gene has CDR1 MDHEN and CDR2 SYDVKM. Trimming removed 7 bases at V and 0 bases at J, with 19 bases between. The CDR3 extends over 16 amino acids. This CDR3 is CASTTLLQGDSYEQYF. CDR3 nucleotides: TGTGCCAGCACCACCTTGTTGCAGGGCGACTCCTACGAGCAGTACTTC.

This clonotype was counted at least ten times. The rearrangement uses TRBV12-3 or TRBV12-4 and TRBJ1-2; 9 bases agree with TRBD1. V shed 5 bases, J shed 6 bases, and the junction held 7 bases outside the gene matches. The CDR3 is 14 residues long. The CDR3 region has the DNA TGTGCCAGCAGTGATACCGGGACAGGGCATGGCTACACCTTC. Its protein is CASSDTGTGHGYTF.

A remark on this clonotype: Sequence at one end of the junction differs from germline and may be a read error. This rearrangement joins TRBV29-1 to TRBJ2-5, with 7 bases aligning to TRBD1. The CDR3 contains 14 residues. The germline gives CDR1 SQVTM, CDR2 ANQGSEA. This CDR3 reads CGVWWDRVQETQYF. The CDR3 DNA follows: TGCGGCGTGTGGTGGGACAGAGTCCAAGAGACCCAGTACTTC.

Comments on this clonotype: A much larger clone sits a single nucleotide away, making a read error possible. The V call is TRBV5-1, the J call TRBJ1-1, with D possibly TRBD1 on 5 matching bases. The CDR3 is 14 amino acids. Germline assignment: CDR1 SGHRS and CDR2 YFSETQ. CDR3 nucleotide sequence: TGCGCCAGCAGCTTGCAAGGGGAGAACACTGAAGCTTCCTTT. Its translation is CASSLQGENTEASF.

The chain's CDR3 is CSVVMGGTEAFF. The CDR3, as DNA: TGCAGCGTGGTGATGGGGGGGACTGAAGCTTTCTTT. The chain recombines TRBV29-1 with TRBJ1-1, with D possibly being TRBD1 (5 bases). The germline CDR1 and CDR2 sequences are SQVTM and ANQGSEA. This CDR3 region has 12 residues. Trimming took off 6 bases at V and 5 bases at J, with 13 bases between the two ends. The variable domain in full, with the rest retrieved from reference TRBV29-1 and TRBJ1-1, is SAVISQKPSRDICQRGTSLTIQCQVDSQVTMMFWYRQQPGQSLTLIATANQGSEATYESGFVIDKFPISRPNLTFSTLTVSNMSPEDSSIYLCSVVMGGTEAFFGQGTRLTVV.

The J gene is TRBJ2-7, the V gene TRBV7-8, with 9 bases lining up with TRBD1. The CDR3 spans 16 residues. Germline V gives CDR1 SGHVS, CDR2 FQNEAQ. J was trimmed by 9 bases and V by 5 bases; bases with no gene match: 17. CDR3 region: CASSPEGQGTGVGQYF. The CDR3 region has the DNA TGTGCCAGCAGCCCCGAGGGACAGGGTACGGGGGTTGGGCAGTACTTC. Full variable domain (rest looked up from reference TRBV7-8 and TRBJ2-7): GAGVSQSPRYKVAKRGQDVALRCDPISGHVSLFWYQQALGQGPEFLTYFQNEAQLDKSGLPSDRFFAERPEGSVSTLKIQRTQQEDSAVYLCASSPEGQGTGVGQYFGPGTRLTVT.

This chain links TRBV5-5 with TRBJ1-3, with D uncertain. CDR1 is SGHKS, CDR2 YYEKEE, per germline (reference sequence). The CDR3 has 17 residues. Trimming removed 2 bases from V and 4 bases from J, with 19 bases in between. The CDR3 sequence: CASSLEIRVSGGNTIYF. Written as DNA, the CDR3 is TGTGCCAGCAGCTTAGAAATCCGGGTATCGGGAGGAAACACCATATATTTT.

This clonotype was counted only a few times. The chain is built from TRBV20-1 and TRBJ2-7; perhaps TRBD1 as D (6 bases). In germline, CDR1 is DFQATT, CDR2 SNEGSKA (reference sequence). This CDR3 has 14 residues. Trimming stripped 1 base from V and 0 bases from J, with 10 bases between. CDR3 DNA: TGCAGTGCTAGAGCTCTCAGGGGCTCCTACGAGCAGTACTTC. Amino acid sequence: CSARALRGSYEQYF.

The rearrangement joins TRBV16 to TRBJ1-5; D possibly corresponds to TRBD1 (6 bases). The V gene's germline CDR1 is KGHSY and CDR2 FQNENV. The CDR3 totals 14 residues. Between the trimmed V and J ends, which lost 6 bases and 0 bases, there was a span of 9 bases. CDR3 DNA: TGTGCCAGCAGGAAGGGGGTTAGCAATCAGCCCCAGCATTTT. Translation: CASRKGVSNQPQHF.

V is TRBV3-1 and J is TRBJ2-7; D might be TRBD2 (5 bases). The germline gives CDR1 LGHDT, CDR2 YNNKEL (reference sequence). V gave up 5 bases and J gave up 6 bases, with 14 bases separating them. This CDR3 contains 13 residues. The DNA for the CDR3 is TGTGCCAGCAGCGGCGGGCGGGTCGGCGAGCAGTACTTC. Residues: CASSGGRVGEQYF.